This TCR beta chain was identified in a study of monozygotic twins with inflammatory bowel disease. In the case of this clonotype: The antigen is unknown.

Study outcomes and limitations: There were differing immunosuppressive treatments, which may have added variability to patient repertoires.

CDR3 length equals 16 residues. Germline V gene sequence: CDR1 SGHAT, CDR2 FQNNGV. Following a re-call of the 5' RACE reads, TCRdb has one entry per CDR3 protein and lacks DNA. In all, the sample yields 190,000 or so distinct CDR3 sequences. Investigators pulled total RNA out of whole blood and did not sort T cells. The chain links TRBV11-2 to TRBJ2-1; TCRdb outputs TRBD1, but without DNA this stays unchecked. Sequencing input: blood. The sequence derives from a human donor with ulcerative colitis or Crohn's disease, or a healthy co-twin of an affected twin (not recorded which). The CDR3 sequence: CASTEVTGQTNNEQSF.